The text below deals with one T cell receptor (beta chain). This sample is drawn from a study of HIV-infected patients and healthy controls. TCRdb re-analysed the 5' RACE reads in MiXCR, keeping a single row per CDR3 protein. The sample carries 15,000 to 20,000 distinct CDR3 sequences, over 15% recorded once. With 4 bases removed from V and 0 bases from J, the gap between germline ends came to 9 bases. CDR3 size: 14 residues. The V gene's germline CDR1 is MGHDK and CDR2 SYGVNS. The sequenced sample was CD8+ T cells from blood. The origin of this receptor is a human donor in good health. The chain combines TRBV25-1 with TRBJ1-1; D unresolved. The CDR3 coding sequence is TGTGCCAGCAGTGGAGTAGGGTTGAACACTGAAGCTTTCTTT. Its translation is CASSGVGLNTEAFF. Combining the CDR3 with reference TRBV25-1 and TRBJ1-1 gives the whole variable domain EADIYQTPRYLVIGTGKKITLECSQTMGHDKMYWYQQDPGMELHLIHYSYGVNSTEKGDLSSESTVSRIRTEHFPLTLESARPSHTSQYLCASSGVGLNTEAFFGQGTRLTVV.